Here is one T cell receptor (beta chain) with its context. Antigen specificity is unknown. The record originates from a study of early T cells in non-severe SARS-CoV-2 infection. Study in general: The study sequenced bulk RNA from unsorted whole blood, with chains unpaired.

Unique molecular identifiers were attached to individual cDNA molecules. TCRdb fed the 5' RACE reads into MiXCR, producing one record per CDR3 protein. The profile shows 50,000 to 65,000 distinct CDR3 sequences, 20% to 25% of them singletons. Germline V gene lookup returns CDR1 SGHVS and CDR2 FQNEAQ. This CDR3 is built from 13 residues. The germline V and J ends were trimmed by 2 bases and 4 bases, with 5 bases remaining between them. Whole-study findings and limits: Database matching using VDJdb favored anti-spike CD8 responses, with private and CD4 specificities left missing.

Sequenced here: whole blood, sampled at baseline. The sequence derives from an adult who was a healthcare worker with PCR-confirmed SARS-CoV-2 infection or an uninfected control (not recorded which). V and J are TRBV7-8 and TRBJ2-2; the D is unclear. CDR3: CASSLSVTGELFF. DNA of the CDR3: TGTGCCAGCAGCTTATCTGTCACCGGGGAGCTGTTTTTT.